These 22 T cell receptor beta chains were sequenced from one sample in a study of cytomegalovirus exposure and HLA in healthy donors. Primers included in the PCR were 60 Vbeta and 13 Jbeta primers. Produced via immunoSEQ multiplex PCR; TCRdb's table is partial and in-frame only. This sample carries 87,000 or so clones, approximately 64% of them seen once, and the ten largest clones take 3.2%. Source material: PBMCs. The receptors shown here come from a man in his sixties in good health and CMV-seronegative.

The chain recombines TRBV9 with TRBJ2-1; 9 bases line up with TRBD1. The V gene end was trimmed by 4 bases and the J gene end by 2 bases; junction bases not matched to a gene: 4. Germline CDR1 is SGDLS and CDR2 is YYNGEE. The CDR3 contains 15 residues. CDR3 in amino acids: CASSSRDRAYNEQFF. In DNA form, the CDR3 reads TGTGCCAGCAGCTCCCGGGACAGGGCCTACAATGAGCAGTTCTTC.

V usage is TRBV29-1 and J usage is TRBJ1-1; D may be TRBD1 (5 bases). CDR3 length: 13 residues. The V gene lost 6 bases and the J gene lost 0 bases, with 11 bases spanning the gap. The germline V gene has CDR1 SQVTM and CDR2 ANQGSEA. DNA of the CDR3: TGCAGCGTCGTAGGGGCAGTGAACACTGAAGCTTTCTTT. Residues: CSVVGAVNTEAFF.

This chain uses TRBV28 with TRBJ1-6; 11 positions match TRBD1. The CDR3 is made up of 20 amino acids. Germline loops: CDR1 MDHEN, CDR2 SYDVKM. V shed 2 bases, J shed 0 bases, and the junction held 9 bases outside the gene matches. The CDR3 reads CASSLPWTGGLGSYNSPLHF. CDR3 nucleotides: TGTGCCAGCAGTTTACCATGGACAGGGGGCTTAGGCTCCTATAATTCACCCCTCCACTTT.

This chain joins TRBV27 and TRBJ2-6; TRBD2 agrees at 7 bases. The CDR3 is made up of 17 amino acids. Germline CDR1 reads MNHEY; CDR2 reads SMNVEV (reference sequence). Trimming removed 0 bases from V and 4 bases from J; junction bases left unmatched: 6. This CDR3 is CASSLSGGGTGANVLTF. The CDR3 DNA reads as TGTGCCAGCAGTTTATCGGGCGGGGGTACCGGGGCCAACGTCCTGACTTTC.

The chain has TRBV19 and TRBJ2-1, with D hard to call. Germline CDR1 and CDR2: LNHDA and SQIVND (reference sequence). Trimming left V 9 bases short and J 0 bases short, with 12 bases between. The CDR3 sequence is 14 residues long. The CDR3 bases are TGTGCCAGAGAGAAGTTAAGCTCCTACAATGAGCAGTTCTTC. Its protein is CAREKLSSYNEQFF.

This clone was observed a few times. The chain carries TRBV18 and TRBJ1-5; a possible D gene is TRBD1 (5 bases). Germline assignment: CDR1 KGHSH and CDR2 LQKENI. The CDR3 is made up of 13 amino acids. V was shortened by 3 bases and J by 5 bases, with 8 bases between the two germline ends. CDR3 in amino acids: CASSPGTDQPQHF. As DNA, the CDR3 is TGTGCCAGCTCACCGGGGACTGATCAGCCCCAGCATTTT.

This chain uses TRBV15 with TRBJ2-1; 7 bases are shared with TRBD2. From germline, CDR1 is LNHNV and CDR2 YYDKDF (reference sequence). The CDR3 runs 16 residues. V was pared by 3 bases and J by 7 bases, with 12 bases of the junction left unmatched. CDR3 DNA sequence: TGTGCCACCAGCAGCCTCCCCCGGGGAGGGAGGAATGAGCAGTTCTTC. It encodes CATSSLPRGGRNEQFF.

The gene calls are TRBV6-5 and TRBJ2-1, with 12 bases matching TRBD2. The CDR3 consists of 15 residues. V shed 7 bases, J shed 3 bases, and the junction held 4 bases outside the gene matches. The germline V gene has CDR1 MNHEY and CDR2 SVGAGI. The chain's CDR3 is CASIRTSGNYNEQFF. The CDR3 coding sequence is TGTGCCAGCATCCGGACTAGCGGGAACTACAATGAGCAGTTCTTC.

V and J are TRBV28 and TRBJ2-5; D ambiguous. The V gene lost 5 bases and the J gene lost 7 bases, with 14 bases spanning the gap. This CDR3 comprises 13 residues. Germline values: CDR1 MDHEN, CDR2 SYDVKM. CDR3 in amino acids: CASSTPGFGTQYF. The CDR3 DNA is TGTGCCAGCAGTACCCCAGGATTCGGGACCCAGTACTTC.

The chain combines TRBV11-2 with TRBJ2-1; 10 bases are shared with TRBD2. This CDR3 is 15 amino acids long. Unmatched junction bases numbered 7, after V lost 4 bases and J lost 7 bases. Per germline, CDR1 SGHAT and CDR2 FQNNGV. CDR3 loop: CASSSGTSESNEQFF. In DNA, the CDR3 is TGTGCCAGCAGCTCCGGGACTAGCGAATCTAATGAGCAGTTCTTC.

The rearrangement links TRBV6-5 to TRBJ2-7; D is undetermined. Trimming took off 0 bases at V and 2 bases at J, with 8 bases between the two ends. Per the germline V gene, CDR1 is MNHEY and CDR2 is SVGAGI. CDR3 length equals 14 residues. The CDR3 loop is CASSYSAKTYEQYF. As DNA, the CDR3 is TGTGCCAGCAGTTACTCAGCCAAAACCTACGAGCAGTACTTC.

The V call is TRBV30, the J call TRBJ1-5, with 7 bases aligning to TRBD1. Looked up from germline, CDR1 is GTSNPN and CDR2 is SVGIG (reference sequence). J lost 2 bases, V lost 1 base, and 5 bases had no gene match. This CDR3 contains 15 residues. The CDR3 loop reads CAWSEDTGGNQPQHF. For the CDR3, the DNA is TGTGCCTGGAGTGAGGATACAGGGGGCAATCAGCCCCAGCATTTT.

Worth noting for this clone: The junction departs from germline at one end; a sequencing error may be responsible. The chain has TRBV28 and TRBJ1-2; a possible D gene is TRBD1 (5 bases). The CDR3 extends over 13 amino acids. Germline V gene lookup returns CDR1 MDHEN and CDR2 SYDVKM. This CDR3 reads CASSLWTIEGYTF. The CDR3 DNA sequence: TGTGCCAGCAGCTTATGGACAATAGAAGGCTACACCTTC.

The rearrangement uses TRBV27 and TRBJ2-3; D is possibly TRBD1 (6 bases). The CDR3 runs 15 residues. Per the germline V gene, CDR1 is MNHEY and CDR2 is SMNVEV (reference sequence). The V end lost 8 bases, the J end lost 2 bases, and 17 bases lay between the germline ends. The CDR3: CASGRQDSTTDTQYF. The DNA of the CDR3 is TGTGCCAGCGGGAGACAGGACTCGACCACAGATACGCAGTATTTT.

The chain employs TRBV30 and TRBJ1-5; D remains ambiguous. The CDR3 has 13 residues. Germline V lookup: CDR1 GTSNPN, CDR2 SVGIG (reference sequence). With 5 bases removed from V and 0 bases from J, the gap between germline ends came to 8 bases. CDR3 loop: CAWQINSNQPQHF. CDR3 DNA sequence: TGTGCCTGGCAGATTAATAGCAATCAGCCCCAGCATTTT.

The CDR3 DNA is TGTGCCAGCAGCTTGGAAGTGTCAGGAGGCACTGAAGCTTTCTTT. Translating it yields CASSLEVSGGTEAFF. V usage is TRBV5-5 and J usage is TRBJ1-1; D unclear. The CDR3 sequence is 15 residues long. The V gene's germline CDR1 is SGHKS and CDR2 YYEKEE (reference sequence). Trimming removed 0 bases at V and 4 bases at J, with 13 bases between.

This chain joins TRBV19 and TRBJ1-6; a possible D gene is TRBD1 (5 bases). Germline V gene data show CDR1 as LNHDA and CDR2 as SQIVND (reference sequence). The CDR3 is 15 residues long. V lost 3 bases and J 6 bases, leaving 12 bases between the germline ends. CDR3 region: CASSIGGARNSPLHF. CDR3 coding DNA: TGTGCCAGTAGTATCGGAGGGGCCCGTAATTCACCCCTCCACTTT. Full variable domain (missing parts from reference TRBV19 and TRBJ1-6): DGGITQSPKYLFRKEGQNVTLSCEQNLNHDAMYWYRQDPGQGLRLIYYSQIVNDFQKGDIAEGYSVSREKKESFPLTVTSAQKNPTAFYLCASSIGGARNSPLHFGNGTRLTVT.

The rearrangement links TRBV19 to TRBJ1-2; 7 bases are shared with TRBD1. The germline CDR1 and CDR2 sequences are LNHDA and SQIVND (reference sequence). Trimming removed 8 bases from V and 7 bases from J; junction bases left unmatched: 4. CDR3 length equals 11 residues. Here the CDR3 reads CASGGGRGYTF. The CDR3 DNA follows: TGTGCCAGTGGAGGGGGCCGTGGCTACACCTTC.

This clone has only one observation. The CDR3, as DNA: TGCGCCAGCATTAAAGGGACAGGGAGAGGGACAGATACGCAGTATTTT. It codes for CASIKGTGRGTDTQYF. The V and J genes are TRBV10-2 and TRBJ2-3, with 9 nucleotides matching TRBD1. Trimming cost V 7 bases and J 3 bases; bases outside gene matches: 11. Germline CDR1 WSHSY, CDR2 SAAADI. This CDR3 is 16 amino acids long.

The V and J genes are TRBV5-1 and TRBJ2-1; D ambiguous. The CDR3 spans 12 residues. V lost 0 bases, J lost 7 bases, and 5 bases lay in between. The germline V gene has CDR1 SGHRS and CDR2 YFSETQ. The CDR3 DNA sequence: TGCGCCAGCAGCTTGGTTATAAATGAGCAGTTCTTC. Amino acid sequence: CASSLVINEQFF.

The V and J genes are TRBV7-2 and TRBJ2-7, with TRBD1 matching over 11 bases. The trim removed 4 bases at V and 1 base at J, leaving 9 bases unmatched. Germline CDR1 SGHTA, CDR2 FQGNSA. The CDR3 loop spans 17 amino acids. CDR3 sequence reads: CASSYRVGQGASYEQYF. The CDR3 DNA reads TGTGCCAGCAGCTATAGAGTAGGACAGGGGGCGTCCTACGAGCAGTACTTC.

Note on this clone: In the same sample, other DNA sequences code for this CDR3. The rearrangement uses TRBV30 and TRBJ1-5; TRBD1 is a possible D gene (5 bases). V shed 1 base and J shed 8 bases, with 9 bases lying between them. Germline V lookup: CDR1 GTSNPN, CDR2 SVGIG (reference sequence). CDR3 size: 12 residues. Written as DNA, the CDR3 is TGTGCCTGGAGTGGGGGCATGAAGCCCCAGCATTTT. Residues: CAWSGGMKPQHF. Full variable domain (rest looked up from reference TRBV30 and TRBJ1-5): SQTIHQWPATLVQPVGSPLSLECTVEGTSNPNLYWYRQAAGRGLQLLFYSVGIGQISSEVPQNLSASRPQDRQFILSSKKLLLSDSGFYLCAWSGGMKPQHFGDGTRLSIL.